This T cell receptor beta chain is drawn from a study of T-cell reconstitution after alpha-beta-depleted transplantation in children (dated by TCRdb to 2015 to 2016). Context from the whole study: The study quantitatively tracked T-cell immune reconstitution after TCRalphabeta/CD19-depleted allogeneic hematopoietic cell transplantation in children using TCR repertoire profiling.

The library was produced with PCR. Sequencing took place on an Illumina HiSeq 2500. TCR library preparation used molecular barcoding, with unique molecular identifiers applied to normalize quantification of the TCRbeta repertoire. The public reads were reanalyzed by TCRdb: fastp trimming at Q25, MiXCR alignment, in-frame beta chains only. Identical CDR3 protein sequences are pooled into one entry, listed with their most common genes and DNA. For this sample there are some 150,000 distinct CDR3 sequences; around 8.8% appear just once. Of the sample, around a sixth falls within the top ten clones. Points the paper makes about the study in general: In some patients, the high TCRbeta diversity seen at day 60 was put down to recipient T cells and intrathymic progenitors that had survived conditioning. The frequencies of hyperexpanded clones fell over the following months, and after one year, T-cell counts and TCRbeta diversity were mostly attributed to newly produced T cells. The apparently early recovery of alphabetaT-cell counts about two months after transplant reportedly depended on only several hundred rapidly expanded clones that came from non-depleted graft cells.

This clonotype was observed many times. Its antigen remains unidentified. Within one base of it there is no much larger clone, and no base qualities were kept. Trimming accounts for 3 bases at V and 8 bases at J, while the number of junction bases matched to no gene is 9. Counted from cysteine to phenylalanine, this CDR3 has 14 amino acids. The only DNA kept is the CDR3, 42 bases in frame from the first base. CDR1 and CDR2, looked up from the germline V gene, are SQVTM and ANQGSEA. This specimen's treatment or condition label, interpreted: allogeneic hematopoietic cell transplantation with graft depleted of TCRalphabeta T cells and CD19 B cells. Transplant recipients were children who received TCRalphabeta/CD19-depleted allogeneic hematopoietic cell grafts.

The sample was PBMCs, mostly from graft donor cells, taken 180 days after TCRalphabeta/CD19-depleted stem cell transplant. This receptor was taken from a female patient under 10 years old who had a stem cell transplant for congenital amegakaryocytic thrombocytopenia, so the T cells may come from the graft donor. The V and J segments used are TRBV29-1 and TRBJ2-1; 8 central nucleotides agree with TRBD1. CDR3 sequence: CSVEWQGAGDEQFF. The base sequence is TGCAGCGTTGAGTGGCAGGGGGCAGGTGATGAGCAGTTCTTC.